The present T cell receptor beta chain was sequenced within a study of blood T cell repertoires in COVID-19. Overall study context: Samples taken during acute and convalescent COVID-19 were collected in the United States, Italy and Spain. Nucleic acid was either cDNA or gDNA, and it came from T cells, B-cell-depleted T cells, or PBMCs.

The CDR3 has 14 residues. The germline V gene has CDR1 PRHDT and CDR2 FYEKMQ (reference sequence). V gave up 6 bases and J gave up 3 bases, with 14 bases separating them. Only in-frame clones appear in the TCRdb table, and some are missing; sequencing was by immunoSEQ multiplex PCR. The sample contains 200,000 or so clones, about 85% of which appear only once. The chain recombines TRBV13 with TRBJ1-1; D is perhaps TRBD1 (6 bases). The sample taken for sequencing was peripheral blood. This clonotype originated in a man aged 70-80 years with acute or convalescent COVID-19. CDR3 in amino acids: CASRQKQGYTEAFF. DNA for the CDR3: TGTGCCAGCAGACAAAAACAGGGTTACACTGAAGCTTTCTTT.